This is a list of T cell receptor beta chains from one sample in a study of blood T cell repertoires in COVID-19. Method: immunoSEQ multiplex PCR; TCRdb's copy keeps in-frame clones and lacks some. Among 70,000 or so clones listed, over 75% were seen once. Input material: peripheral blood. The source of these receptors is a human donor in a cohort sampled during active COVID-19. CDR3s include the opening cysteine and the closing phenylalanine or tryptophan. The D gene is left open where the match is weak. Clone size is given for some rows only: seen once, a few or many times, or a class if the clone is expanded.

clone size | D gene | J gene | V gene | CDR3 protein | CDR3 DNA
- | - | TRBJ2-7 | TRBV6-5 | CASNRDRSYEQYF | TGTGCCAGCAACCGAGACAGGTCCTACGAGCAGTACTTC
- | TRBD1 | TRBJ1-1 | TRBV19 | CASQRQGSYTEAFF | TGTGCCAGTCAACGACAGGGGTCGTACACTGAAGCTTTCTTT
- | - | TRBJ2-5 | TRBV3-1/TRBV3-2 | CASSQDRSKETQYF | TGTGCCAGCAGCCAAGATCGCAGTAAAGAGACCCAGTACTTC
- | TRBD2 | TRBJ2-7 | TRBV7-9 | CASSAASGSANEQYF | TGTGCCAGCAGCGCCGCTAGCGGGAGCGCGAACGAGCAGTACTTC
- | TRBD1 | TRBJ2-5 | TRBV7-8 | CASSWTGSGGTQYF | TGTGCCAGCAGCTGGACAGGGTCCGGCGGGACCCAGTACTTC
- | - | TRBJ1-2 | TRBV28 | CASSFMKGVGYTF | TGTGCCAGCAGTTTCATGAAGGGGGTTGGCTACACCTTC
- | TRBD1 | TRBJ2-5 | TRBV30 | CAWSRGTGGGETQYF | TGTGCCTGGAGCCGGGGGACAGGGGGTGGGGAGACCCAGTACTTC
- | TRBD2 | TRBJ2-3 | TRBV6-7 | CASSYSRTSGSVTDTQYF | TGTGCCAGCAGTTACTCCCGGACTAGCGGGAGCGTAACAGATACGCAGTATTTT
- | TRBD2 | TRBJ2-7 | TRBV2 | CASSEGGSGYEQYF | TGTGCCAGCAGTGAAGGCGGGAGTGGTTACGAGCAGTACTTC
- | - | TRBJ1-5 | TRBV19 | CASREGVQPQHF | TGTGCCAGTAGAGAAGGGGTTCAGCCCCAGCATTTT
- | - | TRBJ2-5 | TRBV5-4 | CASSPLQRETQYF | TGTGCCAGCAGCCCCCTCCAGCGGGAGACCCAGTACTTC
- | - | TRBJ1-1 | TRBV11-2 | CASSSAFSENTEAFF | TGTGCCAGCAGCTCTGCCTTCAGCGAGAACACTGAAGCTTTCTTT
- | TRBD1 | TRBJ1-2 | TRBV6-2/TRBV6-3 | CASRPSGTDGYTF | TGTGCCAGCAGGCCTTCCGGGACAGATGGCTACACCTTC
few | TRBD1 | TRBJ2-7 | TRBV5-1 | CASSHGQVAVQYF | TGCGCCAGCAGCCACGGACAGGTCGCGGTGCAGTACTTC
- | TRBD1 | TRBJ1-5 | TRBV6-4 | CASSDHGQGKQPQHF | TGTGCCAGCAGTGACCATGGACAGGGTAAACAGCCCCAGCATTTT
once | - | TRBJ1-1 | TRBV5-4 | CASSLDHNQNTEAFF | TGTGCCAGCAGCTTGGATCACAACCAGAACACTGAAGCTTTCTTT
once | - | TRBJ1-4 | TRBV7-2 | CASSQPGGFEKLFF | TGTGCCAGTTCCCAGCCGGGGGGATTTGAAAAACTGTTTTTT
- | TRBD1 | TRBJ1-4 | TRBV5-5 | CASNRQGGANEKLFF | TGTGCCAGCAACCGACAGGGTGGGGCTAATGAAAAACTGTTTTTT
once | TRBD1 | TRBJ1-2 | TRBV28 | CASRPGGAYGYTF | TGTGCCAGCAGACCAGGGGGAGCCTATGGCTACACCTTC
- | TRBD2 | TRBJ2-7 | TRBV19 | CASSFRLAGRYEQYF | TGTGCCAGTAGTTTTAGACTAGCGGGCCGCTACGAGCAGTACTTC
- | - | TRBJ1-1 | TRBV28 | CASSFGGGTEAFF | TGTGCCAGCAGCTTTGGGGGGGGTACTGAAGCTTTCTTT
few | TRBD1 | TRBJ2-7 | TRBV18 | CASSPRTGGNTYEQYF | TGTGCCAGCTCACCACGGACAGGGGGCAACACCTACGAGCAGTACTTC
- | TRBD1 | TRBJ1-1 | TRBV27 | CASSLSRGGTVNTEAFF | TGTGCCAGCAGTTTATCGAGAGGGGGGACAGTCAACACTGAAGCTTTCTTT
- | - | TRBJ1-2 | TRBV19 | CASSIAGRGGYTF | TGTGCCAGTAGTATAGCCGGCAGAGGTGGCTACACCTTC
once | - | TRBJ2-7 | TRBV4-3 | CASSQELGPTEQYF | TGCGCCAGCAGCCAAGAGTTGGGGCCCACCGAGCAGTACTTC
- | - | TRBJ1-3 | TRBV9 | CASGVGSSLGTIYF | TGTGCCAGCGGTGTAGGGAGTAGTTTGGGCACCATATATTTT
- | TRBD2 | TRBJ2-1 | TRBV4-3 | CASSQDRAGGGEQFF | TGCGCCAGCAGCCAAGATAGAGCGGGAGGAGGTGAGCAGTTCTTC
- | - | TRBJ2-6 | TRBV6-2/TRBV6-3 | CASSFPAALTIVSGANVLTF | TGTGCCAGCAGTTTCCCCGCGGCACTGACGATCGTTTCGGGGGCCAACGTCCTGACTTTC
- | - | TRBJ2-7 | TRBV9 | CASSPALSGHLNHEQYF | TGTGCCAGCAGCCCGGCCCTTTCGGGACATCTGAATCACGAGCAGTACTTC
- | - | TRBJ2-1 | TRBV7-3 | CASSPKEQFF | TGTGCCAGCAGCCCCAAAGAGCAGTTCTTC
- | - | TRBJ1-1 | TRBV9 | CASSITGIDTEAFF | TGTGCCAGCAGCATAACAGGAATTGACACTGAAGCTTTCTTT